This note documents a single T cell receptor beta chain sequence. This sample stems from a study of shared clonotypes between healthy human individuals. The CDR3 is 15 residues long. Germline V gene lookup returns CDR1 SNHLY and CDR2 FYNNEI. V lost 5 bases and J 0 bases, leaving 10 bases between the germline ends. Here immunoSEQ multiplex PCR was the method, and the copy in TCRdb shows in-frame clones only, minus some. The sample includes roughly 680,000 clones, 55% to 75% of them seen just once. This chain joins TRBV2 and TRBJ2-2; no clear D. The specimen sequenced was memory CD4+ T cells sorted from blood. Documented subset: CD45RA-negative fraction. This TCR derives from a woman between 25 and 40 years old in good health. The CDR3 region has the DNA TGTGCCAGCAGTCCGGTGAGGACGAACACCGGGGAGCTGTTTTTT. This gives the protein CASSPVRTNTGELFF. Full variable domain (missing parts from reference TRBV2 and TRBJ2-2): EPEVTQTPSHQVTQMGQEVILRCVPISNHLYFYWYRQILGQKVEFLVSFYNNEISEKSEIFDDQFSVERPDGSNFTLKIRSTKLEDSAMYFCASSPVRTNTGELFFGEGSRLTVL.